Below are 7 T cell receptor beta chains sequenced from a single sample in a study of cytomegalovirus exposure and HLA in healthy donors. A multiplex PCR was run with 60 Vbeta primers and 13 Jbeta primers. This table comes from immunoSEQ multiplex PCR, and its TCRdb copy is limited to in-frame clones, with some not included. The sample lists more than 55,000 clones, roughly 83% seen once, with 4.3% in the top ten. Sequenced: PBMCs. The receptors were sampled from a man aged 30 to 39 in good health and CMV-seronegative.

The chain recombines TRBV27 with TRBJ2-4; a possible D gene is TRBD1 (6 bases). CDR1 is MNHEY, CDR2 SMNVEV, per germline (reference sequence). V shed 0 bases and J shed 4 bases, with 16 bases lying between them. This CDR3 has 17 amino acids. The DNA of the CDR3 is TGTGCCAGCAGTTTATCGATCGGCAGGGGATCGAAAAACATTCAGTACTTC. Amino acid sequence: CASSLSIGRGSKNIQYF.

The V and J genes are TRBV7-8 and TRBJ2-5; 16 nucleotides match TRBD2. V shed 1 base, J shed 4 bases, and the junction held 3 bases outside the gene matches. Germline V gene lookup returns CDR1 SGHVS and CDR2 FQNEAQ. The CDR3 spans 17 residues. The CDR3 bases are TGTGCCAGCAGCTTAGAGGGACTAGCGGGGGGGCGAGAGACCCAGTACTTC. Its protein product is CASSLEGLAGGRETQYF.

The rearrangement uses TRBV19 and TRBJ2-7; the D is unclear. CDR3 size: 13 residues. Trimming took 6 bases from V and 1 from J, leaving 10 bases between them. Germline V lookup: CDR1 LNHDA, CDR2 SQIVND (reference sequence). The CDR3 here is CASSPQESYEQYF. CDR3 bases: TGTGCCAGTAGCCCCCAGGAATCCTACGAGCAGTACTTC.

CDR3 bases: TGCAGTGTCACAGGGGATGGCGAGCAGTACTTC. This sequence encodes CSVTGDGEQYF. The V and J genes are TRBV20-1 and TRBJ2-7, with 7 bases identical to TRBD1. This CDR3 spans 11 amino acids. The V gene end was trimmed by 7 bases and the J gene end by 6 bases; junction bases not matched to a gene: 6. Per germline, CDR1 DFQATT and CDR2 SNEGSKA (reference sequence).

The chain links TRBV4-3 to TRBJ2-3; 10 bases fit TRBD2. V gave up 3 bases and J gave up 3 bases; unmatched junction bases: 3. This CDR3 is built from 15 residues. Germline CDR1 is LGHNA and CDR2 is YSLEER. The chain's CDR3 is CASSHLAGGTDTQYF. The CDR3, as DNA: TGCGCCAGCAGCCATTTAGCGGGAGGAACAGATACGCAGTATTTT.

This chain links TRBV7-9 with TRBJ2-1; 7 bases match TRBD2. CDR1 and CDR2 (germline): SEHNR, FQNEAQ (reference sequence). The CDR3 spans 15 residues. V lost 0 bases and J lost 7; bases outside the gene matches: 6. The CDR3 DNA follows: TGTGCCAGCAGCTTAGCTACGCGCGGGGGAAATGAGCAGTTCTTC. Translating gives CASSLATRGGNEQFF. Complete variable domain (other parts from reference TRBV7-9 and TRBJ2-1): DTGVSQNPRHKITKRGQNVTFRCDPISEHNRLYWYRQTLGQGPEFLTYFQNEAQLEKSRLLSDRFSAERPKGSFSTLEIQRTEQGDSAMYLCASSLATRGGNEQFFGPGTRLTVL.

The genes are TRBV7-2 and TRBJ1-1, with 10 bases identical to TRBD1. The CDR3 length is 16 residues. V dropped 5 bases and J dropped 5; count of bases not matched to a gene: 11. Per germline, CDR1 SGHTA and CDR2 FQGNSA. The DNA for the CDR3 is TGTGCCAGCAGCCCCCGACAGGGGGCAATGAGAACTGAAGCTTTCTTT. It codes for CASSPRQGAMRTEAFF. Using reference TRBV7-2 and TRBJ1-1 for the parts outside the CDR3, the full variable domain is GAGVSQSPSNKVTEKGKDVELRCDPISGHTALYWYRQSLGQGLEFLIYFQGNSAPDKSGLPSDRFSAERTGGSVSTLTIQRTQQEDSAVYLCASSPRQGAMRTEAFFGQGTRLTVV.